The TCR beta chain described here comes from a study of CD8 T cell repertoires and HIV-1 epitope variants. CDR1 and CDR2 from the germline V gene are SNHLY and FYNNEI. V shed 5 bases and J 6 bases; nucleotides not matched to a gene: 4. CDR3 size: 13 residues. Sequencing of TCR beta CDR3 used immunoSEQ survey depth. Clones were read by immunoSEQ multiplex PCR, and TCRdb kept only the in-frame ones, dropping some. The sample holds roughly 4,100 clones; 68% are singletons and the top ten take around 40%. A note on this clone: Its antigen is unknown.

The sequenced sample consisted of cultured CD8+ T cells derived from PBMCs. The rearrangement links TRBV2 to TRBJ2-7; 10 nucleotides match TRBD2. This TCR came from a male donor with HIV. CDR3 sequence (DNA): TGTGCCAGCAGTCTAGCGGGAGTCCCCGAGCAGTACTTC. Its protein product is CASSLAGVPEQYF.